This is a list of T cell receptor beta chains from one sample in a study of blood T cell repertoires in COVID-19. Sequencing was performed with immunoSEQ multiplex PCR; in TCRdb, only in-frame clones are kept and a portion is missing. There are around 190,000 clones in the sample; 70% to 90% occur only once, and about 20% lies in the top ten. Sequenced input: peripheral blood. The receptors come from a man between 70 and 80 years old with active or convalescent COVID-19. Both conserved end residues are part of each CDR3. D genes are given only for firm matches. Part of the rows lack a size; the others show once, few, many or a class for expanded clones.

CDR3nt	CDR3aa	j_gene	v_gene	abundance	d_gene
TGTGCCAGCAGTTACCATCGCGGCACCATATATTTT	CASSYHRGTIYF	TRBJ1-3	TRBV6-2/TRBV6-3	NA	NA
TGTGCCAGCAAACTCACCCAGGATTTTGAAGCTTTCTTT	CASKLTQDFEAFF	TRBJ1-1	TRBV6-6	NA	NA
TGTGCCAGTAGTATGGACAGGGGCTTGTGGGCTTTCTTT	CASSMDRGLWAFF	TRBJ1-1	TRBV19	NA	TRBD1
TGTGCCAGCAGCACGGACAGGGGTAGCAATCAGCCCCAGCATTTT	CASSTDRGSNQPQHF	TRBJ1-5	TRBV6-5	NA	TRBD1
TGTGCCAGCGGGAGAGGCAGGGGGTATGGCTACACCTTC	CASGRGRGYGYTF	TRBJ1-2	TRBV25-1	once	TRBD1
TGTGCCACCAGCAGAGATCGGGACAGGGTGAACCAGCCCCAGCATTTT	CATSRDRDRVNQPQHF	TRBJ1-5	TRBV15	NA	TRBD1
TGTGCCAGTAGTATAGCCGGACCCCCCGGGAGCTATGGCTACACCTTC	CASSIAGPPGSYGYTF	TRBJ1-2	TRBV19	NA	NA
TGCGCCAGCAGCTCGGGACAGGGTGGGAACATTCAGTACTTC	CASSSGQGGNIQYF	TRBJ2-4	TRBV5-1	few	TRBD1
TGTGCCAGCAGCACCTCGACTAGCCGGGGGGAGGAGCAGTACTTC	CASSTSTSRGEEQYF	TRBJ2-7	TRBV13	NA	TRBD2
TGTGCCAGCTCACCACAGGACAGGGGATCCTCCTACGAGCAGTACTTC	CASSPQDRGSSYEQYF	TRBJ2-7	TRBV18	NA	TRBD1
TGTGCCAGCTTGGACAGGTCGCGCACTGAAGCTTTCTTT	CASLDRSRTEAFF	TRBJ1-1	TRBV6-5	NA	TRBD1
TGTGCCAGCAGTTCCCAGGGTGCAGGGGAGACTGAAGCTTTCTTT	CASSSQGAGETEAFF	TRBJ1-1	TRBV28	NA	NA
TGTGCTAGTGGTCTAGAGCGGCTCCTCCACTTT	CASGLERLLHF	TRBJ1-6	TRBV12-5	once	NA
TGCAGCGTTGGACAGGGATTGGGGGAGCCCCAGCATTTT	CSVGQGLGEPQHF	TRBJ1-5	TRBV29-1	NA	TRBD1
TGTGCCAGCACCGCCCAGGAGGCAGGGGGCTATTATGGCTACACCTTC	CASTAQEAGGYYGYTF	TRBJ1-2	TRBV2	medium-sized	TRBD1
TGTGCCAGCAGCTTATATAGTCAGCCCCAGCATTTT	CASSLYSQPQHF	TRBJ1-5	TRBV7-8	NA	NA
TGCGCCAGCAGCTTCTTAGCGGGAGGGCCAGGCGGGGAGCTGTTTTTT	CASSFLAGGPGGELFF	TRBJ2-2	TRBV5-1	NA	TRBD2
TGTGCCAGCAGCCTGGTCCGGGGGAGGGAGCAGTACTTC	CASSLVRGREQYF	TRBJ2-7	TRBV27	NA	NA